This TCR beta chain is from a study of cytomegalovirus exposure and HLA in healthy donors. Study-wide points: Later work found most CMV-associated TCR beta chains apparently HLA-restricted.

On this clone itself: Its cognate antigen is unknown.

Germline trimming cut 8 bases from V and 2 bases from J; bases unmatched to any gene: 4. The CDR3 sequence is 13 residues long. Germline V gene lookup returns CDR1 LNHNV and CDR2 YYDKDF (reference sequence). The PCR employed 60 Vbeta primers together with 13 Jbeta primers. Libraries were prepared by immunoSEQ multiplex PCR; TCRdb keeps only in-frame clonotypes and omits some of them. The data contain tens of thousands of clones, less than 85% of them singletons. The chain is built from TRBV15 and TRBJ2-7; TRBD1 matches 9 bases. The sequenced material came from PBMCs. The clonotype was recovered from a woman aged 50 to 65 in good health and CMV-seropositive. The CDR3: CATGTGNAYEQYF. CDR3 DNA sequence: TGTGCCACCGGGACAGGGAACGCCTACGAGCAGTACTTC.